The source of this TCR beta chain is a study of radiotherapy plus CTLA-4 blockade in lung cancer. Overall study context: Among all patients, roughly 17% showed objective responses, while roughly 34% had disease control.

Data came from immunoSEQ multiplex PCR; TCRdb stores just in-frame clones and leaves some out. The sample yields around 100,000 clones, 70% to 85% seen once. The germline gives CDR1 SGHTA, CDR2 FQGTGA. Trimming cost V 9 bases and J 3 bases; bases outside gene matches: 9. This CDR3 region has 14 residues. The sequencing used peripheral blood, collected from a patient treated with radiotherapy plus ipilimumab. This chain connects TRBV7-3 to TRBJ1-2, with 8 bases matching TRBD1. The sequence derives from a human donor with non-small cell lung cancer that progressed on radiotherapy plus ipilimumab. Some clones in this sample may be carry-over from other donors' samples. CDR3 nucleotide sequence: TGTGCCAGTTCGAAGACAGGGGCAGACTATGGCTACACCTTC. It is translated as CASSKTGADYGYTF.